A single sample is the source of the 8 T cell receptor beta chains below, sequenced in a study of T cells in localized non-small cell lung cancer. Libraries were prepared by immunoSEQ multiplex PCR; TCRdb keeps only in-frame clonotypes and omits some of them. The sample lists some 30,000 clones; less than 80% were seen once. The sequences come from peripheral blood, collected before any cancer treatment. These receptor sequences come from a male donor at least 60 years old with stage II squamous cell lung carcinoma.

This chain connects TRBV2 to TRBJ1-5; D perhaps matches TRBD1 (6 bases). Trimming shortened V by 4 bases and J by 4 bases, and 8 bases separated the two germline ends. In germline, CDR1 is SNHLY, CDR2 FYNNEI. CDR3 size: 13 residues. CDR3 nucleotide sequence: TGTGCCAGCAGTGGACAGGTAAATCAGCCCCAGCATTTT. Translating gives CASSGQVNQPQHF.

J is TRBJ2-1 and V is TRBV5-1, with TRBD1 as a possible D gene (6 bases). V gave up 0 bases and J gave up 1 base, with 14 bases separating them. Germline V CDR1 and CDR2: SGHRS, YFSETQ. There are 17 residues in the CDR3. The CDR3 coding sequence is TGCGCCAGCAGCTTGGAGAGCTCCAGGGGATCCTACAATGAGCAGTTCTTC. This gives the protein CASSLESSRGSYNEQFF.

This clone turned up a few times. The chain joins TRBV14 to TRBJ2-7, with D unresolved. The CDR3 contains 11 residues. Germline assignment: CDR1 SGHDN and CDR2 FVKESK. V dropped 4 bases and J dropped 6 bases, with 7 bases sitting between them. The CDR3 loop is CASSRYLEQYF. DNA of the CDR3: TGTGCCAGCAGCCGCTATCTCGAGCAGTACTTC. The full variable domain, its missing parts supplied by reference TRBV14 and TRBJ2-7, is EAGVTQFPSHSVIEKGQTVTLRCDPISGHDNLYWYRRVMGKEIKFLLHFVKESKQDESGMPNNRFLAERTGGTYSTLKVQPAELEDSGVYFCASSRYLEQYFGPGTRLTVT.

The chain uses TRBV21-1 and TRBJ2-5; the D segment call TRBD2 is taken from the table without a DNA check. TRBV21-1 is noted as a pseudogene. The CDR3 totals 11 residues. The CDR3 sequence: CASSKGRTQYF. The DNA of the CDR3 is TGTGCCAGCAGCAAAGGGAGGACCCAGTACTTC.

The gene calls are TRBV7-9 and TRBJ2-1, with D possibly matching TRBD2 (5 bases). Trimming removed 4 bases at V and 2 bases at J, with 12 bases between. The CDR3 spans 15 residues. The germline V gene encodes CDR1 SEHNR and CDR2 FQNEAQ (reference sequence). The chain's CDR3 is CASSSPGRAYNEQFF. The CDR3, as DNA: TGTGCCAGCAGCTCCCCCGGGCGGGCCTACAATGAGCAGTTCTTC. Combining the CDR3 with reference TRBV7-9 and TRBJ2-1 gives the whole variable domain DTGVSQNPRHKITKRGQNVTFRCDPISEHNRLYWYRQTLGQGPEFLTYFQNEAQLEKSRLLSDRFSAERPKGSFSTLEIQRTEQGDSAMYLCASSSPGRAYNEQFFGPGTRLTVL.

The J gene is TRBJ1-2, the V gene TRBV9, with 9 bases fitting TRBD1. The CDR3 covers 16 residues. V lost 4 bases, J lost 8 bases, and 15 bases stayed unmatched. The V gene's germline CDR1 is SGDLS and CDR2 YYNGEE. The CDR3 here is CASSPRYRDRDWGYTF. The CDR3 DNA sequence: TGTGCCAGCAGCCCGCGATACCGGGACAGGGATTGGGGCTACACCTTC.

CDR3 amino acids: CASSRQTLARVDTQYF. CDR3 DNA: TGTGCCAGCAGCAGACAGACCCTAGCACGCGTAGATACGCAGTATTTT. The chain employs TRBV21-1 and TRBJ2-3. TRBV21-1 is a known pseudogene. The CDR3 totals 16 residues.

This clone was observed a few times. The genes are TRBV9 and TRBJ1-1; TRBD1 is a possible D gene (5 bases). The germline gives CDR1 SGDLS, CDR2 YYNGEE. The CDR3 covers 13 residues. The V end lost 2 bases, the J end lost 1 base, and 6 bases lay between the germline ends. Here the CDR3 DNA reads TGTGCCAGCAGCGTTGGGGCGAACACTGAAGCTTTCTTT. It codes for CASSVGANTEAFF.